The clone carrying this T cell receptor (beta chain) was detected a few times. Its specificity is unknown. This specimen belongs to a study of T cell repertoires in cytomegalovirus infection. Across the whole study: Matching HLA type, along with CMV infection, was indicated by public TCR beta signatures.

This CDR3 is 16 amino acids long. CDR1 and CDR2 (germline): MGHRA, YSYEKL. Trimming pared 0 bases from V and 5 bases from J, leaving 13 bases between. TCRdb reprocessed the reads with MiXCR, giving one entry per CDR3 protein. The profile shows more than 150,000 distinct CDR3 sequences, approximately 19% of them singletons. Study-wide points: In two of eight donors, the top clonotype was HLA-C-restricted CMV-specific. Adding up the frequency of public TCR beta families identified people who carried CMV plus the relevant HLA.

The TCR was taken from a human donor in good health (CMV status not recorded). Some clones in this sample may be carry-over from other donors' samples. The chain couples TRBV4-1 to TRBJ1-4; D is perhaps TRBD1 (5 bases). Sequencing was carried out using PBMCs. CDR3 protein: CASSQEGYGQNEKLFF. The CDR3 region has the DNA TGCGCCAGCAGCCAAGAGGGCTACGGACAAAATGAAAAACTGTTTTTT.